Listed here is a single TCR beta chain. The sample is drawn from a study of cytomegalovirus exposure and HLA in healthy donors. This CDR3 is built from 13 residues. V lost 5 bases to trimming and J lost 6 bases; unmatched junction nucleotides: 5. Per the germline V gene, CDR1 is SGHTA and CDR2 is FQGNSA. The PCR employed 60 Vbeta primers together with 13 Jbeta primers. This table comes from immunoSEQ multiplex PCR, and its TCRdb copy is limited to in-frame clones, with some not included. The sample shows approximately 140,000 clones, and under 3.5% sits with its ten largest clones. This receptor was identified in a man aged 40-50 years in good health and CMV-seronegative. The chain recombines TRBV7-2 with TRBJ2-7, with TRBD1 matching over 9 bases. The sequencing sample was made of PBMCs. The CDR3 sequence is CASSRDRVSEQYF. The CDR3 coding sequence is TGTGCCAGCAGCCGGGACAGGGTCTCCGAGCAGTACTTC. The full variable domain, completed using reference TRBV7-2 and TRBJ2-7, is GAGVSQSPSNKVTEKGKDVELRCDPISGHTALYWYRQSLGQGLEFLIYFQGNSAPDKSGLPSDRFSAERTGGSVSTLTIQRTQQEDSAVYLCASSRDRVSEQYFGPGTRLTVT.